These T cell receptor beta chains were read from a single sample in a study of cytomegalovirus exposure and HLA in healthy donors. Libraries were prepared by immunoSEQ multiplex PCR; TCRdb keeps only in-frame clonotypes and omits some of them. The sample lists 150,000 to 200,000 clones, around 80% occurring once. The source material was PBMCs. Every receptor here comes from a woman between 35 and 50 years old in good health and CMV-seronegative. Each CDR3 is given with its conserved first and last residue. The order of the fields is V gene, D gene, J gene, clone size, CDR3 protein, CDR3 DNA. A D gene is named only where the DNA matches it firmly. Clone size appears in some rows only: once, few, many, or a class for an expanded clone.

v_gene: TRBV6-1; d_gene: -; j_gene: TRBJ1-5; abundance: -; CDR3aa: CASGLDRRQNQPQHF; CDR3nt: TGTGCCAGCGGGCTAGACAGGAGACAAAATCAGCCCCAGCATTTT
v_gene: TRBV30; d_gene: -; j_gene: TRBJ1-1; abundance: few; CDR3aa: CAWSVRSVAGGEAFF; CDR3nt: TGTGCCTGGAGTGTAAGGAGCGTGGCAGGAGGGGAAGCTTTCTTT
v_gene: TRBV7-6; d_gene: TRBD2; j_gene: TRBJ2-7; abundance: -; CDR3aa: CASSETLWDPGRQFEQYF; CDR3nt: TGTGCCAGCAGCGAGACGCTTTGGGACCCCGGGAGGCAGTTCGAGCAGTACTTC
v_gene: TRBV19; d_gene: -; j_gene: TRBJ1-5; abundance: once; CDR3aa: CASSKLIGGADSNQPQHF; CDR3nt: TGTGCCAGTAGTAAGCTTATTGGTGGGGCGGATAGCAATCAGCCCCAGCATTTT
v_gene: TRBV9; d_gene: TRBD1; j_gene: TRBJ2-7; abundance: -; CDR3aa: CASSVGNRGRSYEQYF; CDR3nt: TGTGCCAGCAGCGTAGGGAACAGGGGGCGATCCTACGAGCAGTACTTC
v_gene: TRBV10-1; d_gene: -; j_gene: TRBJ1-1; abundance: -; CDR3aa: CASSDQGGNTEAFF; CDR3nt: TGCGCCAGCAGTGATCAAGGGGGGAACACTGAAGCTTTCTTT
v_gene: TRBV18; d_gene: TRBD1; j_gene: TRBJ2-2; abundance: once; CDR3aa: CASSPKGQGAGGELFF; CDR3nt: TGTGCCAGCTCACCAAAGGGACAGGGGGCCGGCGGGGAGCTGTTTTTT
v_gene: TRBV9; d_gene: TRBD2; j_gene: TRBJ2-1; abundance: once; CDR3aa: CASSVVPSGGPPYNEQFF; CDR3nt: TGTGCCAGCAGCGTAGTGCCTAGCGGGGGCCCTCCCTACAATGAGCAGTTCTTC
v_gene: TRBV20-1; d_gene: -; j_gene: TRBJ2-5; abundance: -; CDR3aa: CSALQETQYF; CDR3nt: TGCAGTGCTCTTCAAGAGACCCAGTACTTC
v_gene: TRBV19; d_gene: -; j_gene: TRBJ1-3; abundance: -; CDR3aa: CASSPTQRSSGNTIYF; CDR3nt: TGTGCCAGTAGTCCTACGCAGCGAAGCTCTGGAAACACCATATATTTT
v_gene: TRBV6-5; d_gene: -; j_gene: TRBJ1-6; abundance: -; CDR3aa: CASSPGASRSPLHF; CDR3nt: TGTGCCAGCAGTCCTGGGGCTTCTCGCTCACCCCTCCACTTT
v_gene: TRBV19; d_gene: -; j_gene: TRBJ2-6; abundance: once; CDR3aa: CASSKVGAPGANVLTF; CDR3nt: TGTGCCAGTAGTAAGGTGGGGGCCCCTGGGGCCAACGTCCTGACTTTC